The 25 T cell receptor beta chains presented below share a single source sample, sequenced in a study of Tregs in tolerant kidney transplant recipients. TCRdb's table, derived via immunoSEQ multiplex PCR, lists solely in-frame clones and lacks some. This sample's table has about 33,000 clones. Sequencing used CD8+ T cells from blood, obtained before the transplant. The receptors were gathered from a human donor who received a combined kidney and bone marrow transplant.

Worth noting for this clone: The DNA ends 3 residues before the CDR3 does, and the rest of the CDR3 is filled in from the germline J gene. V gene TRBV6-2 or TRBV6-3 combines with J gene TRBJ2-2; TRBD2 aligns across 7 bases. The junction had 13 bases not matched to a gene; V was cut back by 7 bases and J by 5 bases. The CDR3 sequence is 16 residues long. Germline lookup yields CDR1 MNHEY and CDR2 SVGEGT. The sequenced CDR3 bases are TGTGCCAGCATCCCGGGGCTAGCGGTTCTTACCGGGGAG. Its translation: CASIPGLAVLTGE. In full, the CDR3 is CASIPGLAVLTGELFF.

Worth noting for this clone: Coverage ceases 3 residues before the CDR3 finishes, and the germline J gene fills in the end. The chain recombines TRBV2 with TRBJ2-7; 7 nucleotides align to TRBD1. Per germline, CDR1 SNHLY and CDR2 FYNNEI. V was pared by 4 bases and J by 2 bases, with 8 bases of the junction left unmatched. There are 15 residues in the CDR3. CDR3 region: CASSVGQSLPYEQYF. CDR3 DNA (partial): TGTGCCAGCAGTGTGGGACAGTCGCTCCCCTACGAG. Complete variable domain (other parts from reference TRBV2 and TRBJ2-7): EPEVTQTPSHQVTQMGQEVILRCVPISNHLYFYWYRQILGQKVEFLVSFYNNEISEKSEIFDDQFSVERPDGSNFTLKIRSTKLEDSAMYFCASSVGQSLPYEQYFGPGTRLTVT.

As regards this clone: Read sequence stops 3 residues before the CDR3 end, and the germline J gene provides the missing end. V gene TRBV13 combines with J gene TRBJ2-1; 7 bases fit TRBD1. Trimming removed 4 bases from V and 5 bases from J; junction bases left unmatched: 5. The CDR3 is 14 amino acids. Germline V gene sequence: CDR1 PRHDT, CDR2 FYEKMQ (reference sequence). The covered CDR3 bases are TGTGCCAGCAGCTCCCAGGGGGATCACAATGAG. Protein sequence: CASSSQGDHNE. The complete CDR3 sequence is CASSSQGDHNEQFF.

Concerning this clone itself: The read ends 3 residues shy of where the CDR3 ends; the end is completed using the germline J gene. The chain recombines TRBV7-9 with TRBJ1-1; no firm D call. CDR1 SEHNR and CDR2 FQNEAQ come from the germline V gene (reference sequence). Trimming pared 8 bases from V and 6 bases from J, leaving 10 bases between. The CDR3 runs to 11 residues. The CDR3 sequence is CASRGTAEAFF. The covered CDR3 bases are TGTGCCAGCCGAGGTACCGCTGAA.

On this clone: The read falls 3 residues short of the CDR3 end, and the missing part is taken from the germline J gene. The chain is built from TRBV7-6 and TRBJ2-7; 7 nucleotides line up with TRBD2. This CDR3 has 15 residues. With V trimmed by 0 bases and J by 3 bases, 5 bases remained unmatched. CDR1 and CDR2 from the germline V gene are SGHVS and FNYEAQ. The sequenced CDR3 bases are TGTGCCAGCAGCTTAGCAGGACTAGATAGCTACGAG. Translating gives CASSLAGLDSYE. In full, the CDR3 reads CASSLAGLDSYEQYF.

To note about this clone: The missing CDR3 end, 3 residues past where the read stops, is filled in from the germline J gene. The genes are TRBV6-1 and TRBJ2-6; tentative D call: TRBD1 (6 bases). Germline lookup yields CDR1 MNHNS and CDR2 SASEGT. V gave up 1 base and J gave up 4 bases, with 11 bases separating them. The length of the CDR3 is 16 residues. The CDR3 spells CASSEVVGTGANVLTF. The covered CDR3 bases are TGTGCCAGCAGTGAAGTGGTTGGGACAGGGGCCAACGTC.

With regard to this clone: The observed sequence ends 3 residues before the CDR3 terminus, with the missing tail filled in from the germline J gene. Other DNA sequences in this specimen translate into the identical CDR3. The rearrangement joins TRBV5-1 to TRBJ1-1, with 7 bases identical to TRBD1. This CDR3 comprises 14 residues. Germline trimming cut 0 bases from V and 5 bases from J; bases unmatched to any gene: 4. CDR1 is SGHRS, CDR2 YFSETQ, per germline. The DNA read from the CDR3 is TGCGCCAGCAGCTTGGGTCAGGGGGGTACTGAA. Translating gives CASSLGQGGTE. The CDR3 in full is CASSLGQGGTEAFF.

Turning to this clone: From the germline J gene comes the end of the CDR3, since the read stops 3 residues before it. The V call is TRBV7-9, the J call TRBJ1-1, with no clear D. CDR1 is SEHNR and CDR2 is FQNEAQ in the germline V gene (reference sequence). V was clipped by 5 bases and J by 7 bases, with 11 bases between them. CDR3 length: 12 amino acids. The CDR3 DNA, read in part, is TGTGCCAGCAGCCCTGGCCCTTTTGAA. This sequence encodes CASSPGPFE. The whole CDR3 protein reads CASSPGPFEAFF.

As to this clone: Coverage ceases 3 residues before the CDR3 finishes, and the germline J gene fills in the end. The genes are TRBV29-1 and TRBJ2-7; tentatively, D is TRBD1 (5 bases). From germline, CDR1 is SQVTM and CDR2 ANQGSEA. With 4 bases removed from V and 3 bases from J, the gap between germline ends came to 19 bases. The CDR3 sequence is 15 residues long. The sequenced CDR3 bases are TGCAGCGTTGTGGGAACCTCAGGGAATTTCTACGAG. Translating it yields CSVVGTSGNFYE. The CDR3 in its entirety is CSVVGTSGNFYEQYF.

Incomplete CDR3 DNA: TGTGCCAGTACAGTTCTAGGTGGGGCAGGTGACAATGAG. It specifies CASTVLGGAGDNE. The whole CDR3 protein reads CASTVLGGAGDNEQFF. This rearrangement joins TRBV19 to TRBJ2-1, with a weak D call TRBD1 (5 bases). The observed sequence ends 3 residues before the CDR3 terminus, with the missing tail filled in from the germline J gene. The CDR3 sequence is 16 residues long. CDR1 and CDR2 (germline): LNHDA, SQIVND (reference sequence). V dropped 7 bases and J dropped 5 bases, with 21 bases sitting between them.

Of note for this clone: The read stops 3 residues short of the end of the CDR3; the missing end is completed from the germline J gene. The V and J genes are TRBV20-1 and TRBJ1-1; TRBD1 matches at 10 bases. Germline CDR1 DFQATT, CDR2 SNEGSKA (reference sequence). The CDR3 sequence is 11 residues long. The CDR3 is CSATGQGLAFF. The sequenced CDR3 bases are TGCAGTGCTACGGGACAGGGGTTA.

A remark on this clone: The CDR3 end falls 3 residues outside the read, so it is completed with the germline J gene. The V gene is TRBV6-2 or TRBV6-3, the J gene TRBJ2-7; a possible D gene is TRBD1 (5 bases). The CDR3 is made up of 16 amino acids. V dropped 5 bases and J dropped 0 bases, with 17 bases sitting between them. Germline CDR1 reads MNHEY; CDR2 reads SVGEGT. The CDR3 sequence is CASSPSNGHLSYEQYF. The CDR3 DNA, read in part, is TGTGCCAGCAGTCCGTCCAATGGACACCTCTCCTACGAG.

Worth noting for this clone: The CDR3 goes on 3 residues after the read ends, and that part is filled in from the germline J gene. The chain links TRBV6-2 or TRBV6-3 to TRBJ2-2; TRBD2 matches 8 bases. Germline trimming cut 4 bases from V and 7 bases from J; bases unmatched to any gene: 8. The CDR3 is made up of 15 amino acids. Germline V gives CDR1 MNHEY, CDR2 SVGEGT. The covered CDR3 bases are TGTGCCAGCAGTTTTCAGCGGGAGTTGGTCGGGGAG. As protein: CASSFQRELVGE. The entire CDR3 sequence reads CASSFQRELVGELFF.

About this clone itself: Sequencing ends 3 residues short of the CDR3 end; the germline J gene provides the rest. This rearrangement joins TRBV5-1 to TRBJ2-2; D call uncertain. V lost 0 bases, J lost 7 bases, and 4 bases lay in between. Germline CDR1 is SGHRS and CDR2 is YFSETQ. The CDR3 loop spans 12 amino acids. CDR3 sequence reads: CASSLAVGELFF. The sequenced CDR3 bases are TGCGCCAGCAGCTTGGCCGTCGGGGAG.

With regard to this clone: The read is 3 residues too short to cover the CDR3 end, so that end is filled in from the germline J gene. The chain couples TRBV19 to TRBJ2-5; 8 bases line up with TRBD1. Losses at the gene ends were 3 bases for V and 5 bases for J; bases not matched to a gene: 8. The CDR3 consists of 15 residues. Germline lookup yields CDR1 LNHDA and CDR2 SQIVND (reference sequence). The chain's CDR3 is CASSISRGRQETQYF. The CDR3 DNA, read in part, is TGTGCCAGTAGTATCAGCAGGGGGCGGCAGGAGACC.

Of note for this clone: The read terminates 3 residues ahead of where the CDR3 ends, so the germline J gene completes it. The genes are TRBV14 and TRBJ2-1; TRBD1 is a possible D gene (6 bases). This CDR3 spans 15 amino acids. Trimming left V 6 bases short and J 1 base short, with 13 bases between. Looked up from germline, CDR1 is SGHDN and CDR2 is FVKESK. CDR3 residues: CASRVRGPSYNEQFF. The sequenced CDR3 bases are TGTGCCAGCAGGGTCAGGGGTCCATCCTACAATGAG.

On this clone: Read data end 3 residues before the CDR3 end; the end is taken from the germline J gene. V and J are TRBV5-6 and TRBJ2-3, with D perhaps TRBD2 (5 bases). The V end was cut by 3 bases, the J end by 4 bases, with 15 bases between. Germline CDR1 reads SGHDT; CDR2 reads YYEEEE. The CDR3 has 15 amino acids. The sequenced part of the CDR3 DNA is TGTGCCAGCAGCTCGGACTTTAGGTTGGCAGATACG. Protein product: CASSSDFRLADT. In full, the CDR3 reads CASSSDFRLADTQYF.

In the case of this clone: The read gets to within 3 residues of the CDR3 end, and the germline J gene fills in the rest. The rearrangement uses TRBV7-6 and TRBJ2-3; D gene ambiguous. Germline loops: CDR1 SGHVS, CDR2 FNYEAQ. The germline V and J ends were trimmed by 1 base and 2 bases, with 7 bases remaining between them. This CDR3 contains 14 residues. CDR3 bases read: TGTGCCAGCAGCTTAGGAGGTCCCACAGATACG. Its protein is CASSLGGPTDT. The entire CDR3 sequence reads CASSLGGPTDTQYF.

The part of the CDR3 DNA that was read is TGTGCCAGCAGCCAATTAGGGGGCCCTGGAAACACC. Protein sequence: CASSQLGGPGNT. In full, the CDR3 reads CASSQLGGPGNTIYF. The chain combines TRBV7-8 with TRBJ1-3; 7 positions agree with TRBD1. Read sequence stops 3 residues before the CDR3 end, and the germline J gene provides the missing end. Germline CDR1 is SGHVS and CDR2 is FQNEAQ. This CDR3 is 15 amino acids long. The trim removed 5 bases at V and 2 bases at J, leaving 6 bases unmatched. Full variable domain (rest looked up from reference TRBV7-8 and TRBJ1-3): GAGVSQSPRYKVAKRGQDVALRCDPISGHVSLFWYQQALGQGPEFLTYFQNEAQLDKSGLPSDRFFAERPEGSVSTLKIQRTQQEDSAVYLCASSQLGGPGNTIYFGEGSWLTVV.

Comments on this clone: The read halts 3 residues ahead of the CDR3 end, with the missing end drawn from the germline J gene. V gene TRBV2 combines with J gene TRBJ1-2; D perhaps matches TRBD1 (6 bases). Germline-derived CDR1 and CDR2 are SNHLY and FYNNEI. Deletions cut 6 bases from V and 3 bases from J, with 17 bases between. There are 15 residues in the CDR3. CDR3 bases read: TGTGCCAGCAGCTTAACGGGGGGCGGGGACTATGGC. Its translation is CASSLTGGGDYG. The full CDR3 sequence reads CASSLTGGGDYGYTF. Filled out from reference TRBV2 and TRBJ1-2, the complete variable domain reads EPEVTQTPSHQVTQMGQEVILRCVPISNHLYFYWYRQILGQKVEFLVSFYNNEISEKSEIFDDQFSVERPDGSNFTLKIRSTKLEDSAMYFCASSLTGGGDYGYTFGSGTRLTVV.

As to this clone: The read stops 3 residues short of the end of the CDR3; the missing end is completed from the germline J gene. The V call is TRBV11-2, the J call TRBJ1-1; no clear D gene. Trimming shortened V by 1 base and J by 4 bases, and 10 bases separated the two germline ends. Germline V gives CDR1 SGHAT, CDR2 FQNNGV. This CDR3 has 14 amino acids. The CDR3: CASSLGGVSTEAFF. The CDR3 DNA, read in part, is TGTGCCAGCAGCTTAGGCGGGGTTAGCACTGAA.

Turning to this clone: Sequencing ends 3 residues short of the CDR3 end; the germline J gene provides the rest. The chain links TRBV19 to TRBJ1-1, with D possibly being TRBD1 (5 bases). CDR3 length equals 13 residues. The germline V gene encodes CDR1 LNHDA and CDR2 SQIVND (reference sequence). CDR3: CASSIVEGREAFF. The sequenced CDR3 bases are TGTGCCAGTAGTATAGTAGAAGGCAGGGAG.

In the case of this clone: The read finishes 3 residues shy of the CDR3 end, and the germline J gene is used to complete it. The chain uses TRBV19 and TRBJ2-3; a possible D gene is TRBD2 (5 bases). The V gene lost 9 bases and the J gene lost 5 bases, with 24 bases spanning the gap. The CDR3 totals 16 residues. Looked up from germline, CDR1 is LNHDA and CDR2 is SQIVND (reference sequence). CDR3 residues: CASHIGPRLPRDTQYF. The CDR3 DNA, read in part, is TGTGCCAGCCATATTGGGCCCCGACTACCTCGAGATACG.

CDR3 sequence: CASSIVLTGLATYEQYF. The sequenced part of the CDR3 DNA is TGTGCCAGTAGTATAGTTCTCACGGGACTAGCAACCTACGAG. V gene TRBV19 combines with J gene TRBJ2-7; 9 positions agree with TRBD2. The read ends 3 residues before the CDR3 terminus; that terminus is restored from the germline J gene. J lost 2 bases, V lost 1 base, and 9 bases had no gene match. The CDR3 extends over 17 amino acids. Germline loops: CDR1 LNHDA, CDR2 SQIVND (reference sequence).

Turning to this clone: The read is 3 residues too short to cover the CDR3 end, so that end is filled in from the germline J gene. The chain combines TRBV19 with TRBJ2-7; tentatively, D is TRBD1 (6 bases). Germline V CDR1 and CDR2: LNHDA, SQIVND (reference sequence). The ends were cut back, 5 bases at V and 2 bases at J, with 10 bases in the middle. This CDR3 contains 13 residues. The sequenced part of the CDR3 DNA is TGTGCCAGTAGTGCCTGGGACACCTACGAG. As protein: CASSAWDTYE. In full, the CDR3 is CASSAWDTYEQYF.